The 21 T cell receptor beta chains reported below all come from one sample, sequenced in a study of blood T cell repertoires in COVID-19. Sequenced by immunoSEQ multiplex PCR; TCRdb stores in-frame clones only, minus some. The data hold around 130,000 clones, with roughly 89% observed a single time. Sequenced material: peripheral blood. The receptor source for this set is a woman aged 45-65 years with acute or convalescent COVID-19.

The chain combines TRBV7-3 with TRBJ2-5, with D tentatively TRBD1 (6 bases). CDR3 length: 15 residues. Trimming took off 1 base at V and 5 bases at J, with 14 bases between the two ends. CDR1 and CDR2 (germline): SGHTA, FQGTGA. CDR3 sequence reads: CASSLMSGVQETQYF. The CDR3 region has the DNA TGTGCCAGCAGCTTAATGTCAGGGGTGCAGGAGACCCAGTACTTC.

V gene TRBV19 combines with J gene TRBJ2-1, with D maybe TRBD1 (6 bases). Trimming took 5 bases from V and 4 from J, leaving 12 bases between them. CDR3 length: 14 amino acids. CDR1 and CDR2 (germline): LNHDA, SQIVND (reference sequence). CDR3 sequence reads: CASSDFQGYNEQFF. CDR3 sequence (DNA): TGTGCCAGTAGTGATTTTCAGGGGTACAATGAGCAGTTCTTC. The full variable domain, with the rest looked up from reference TRBV19 and TRBJ2-1, is DGGITQSPKYLFRKEGQNVTLSCEQNLNHDAMYWYRQDPGQGLRLIYYSQIVNDFQKGDIAEGYSVSREKKESFPLTVTSAQKNPTAFYLCASSDFQGYNEQFFGPGTRLTVL.

The chain joins TRBV9 to TRBJ1-1; D perhaps matches TRBD1 (5 bases). The CDR3 consists of 16 residues. Germline V gives CDR1 SGDLS, CDR2 YYNGEE. V dropped 0 bases and J dropped 1 base, with 13 bases sitting between them. DNA of the CDR3: TGTGCCAGCAGCGTAGTTTCGGGGGTCCAGAACACTGAAGCTTTCTTT. The encoded protein is CASSVVSGVQNTEAFF.

This clone was counted a few times. The chain links TRBV5-4 to TRBJ1-1, with D possibly TRBD1 on 5 matching bases. Trimming cost V 0 bases and J 5 bases, with 11 bases left between them. Germline V lookup: CDR1 SGHNT, CDR2 YYREEE (reference sequence). The CDR3 is 14 residues long. The CDR3 is CASSLVGRETEAFF. DNA of the CDR3: TGTGCCAGCAGCTTGGTTGGCAGGGAAACTGAAGCTTTCTTT.

The V gene is TRBV19, the J gene TRBJ1-2; weak D call: TRBD1 (5 bases). Trimming removed 5 bases from V and 13 bases from J, with 14 bases in between. The CDR3 covers 11 residues. Germline V gene lookup returns CDR1 LNHDA and CDR2 SQIVND (reference sequence). This CDR3 is CASSRGDSCTF. For the CDR3, the DNA is TGTGCCAGTAGTCGCGGGGACTCCTGCACCTTC.

The chain has TRBV6-6 and TRBJ2-1, with D possibly being TRBD2 (5 bases). Germline CDR1 reads MNHNY; CDR2 reads SVGAGI (reference sequence). Deletions cut 5 bases from V and 7 bases from J, with 18 bases between. The CDR3 length is 15 residues. In DNA, the CDR3 is TGTGCCAGCAGTCGATCGGTGGGAGTGGCGAATGAGCAGTTCTTC. This sequence encodes CASSRSVGVANEQFF.

This rearrangement joins TRBV2 to TRBJ1-4; 10 positions match TRBD1. CDR3 length: 15 residues. From germline, CDR1 is SNHLY and CDR2 FYNNEI. J was trimmed by 6 bases and V by 8 bases; bases with no gene match: 9. The CDR3 protein is CASLLSGTGDEKLFF. The DNA for the CDR3 is TGTGCCAGCCTGCTTTCGGGGACAGGGGATGAAAAACTGTTTTTT.

This clone showed up just a few times. This chain uses TRBV5-1 with TRBJ1-3; D unresolved. Trimming stripped 2 bases from V and 0 bases from J, with 6 bases between. The CDR3 runs to 14 residues. CDR1 and CDR2 (germline): SGHRS, YFSETQ. The CDR3, as DNA: TGCGCCAGCAGCTTCGCGGGCTCTGGAAACACCATATATTTT. Translating gives CASSFAGSGNTIYF.

The chain joins TRBV19 to TRBJ1-5; D perhaps matches TRBD1 (6 bases). This CDR3 spans 16 amino acids. V shed 2 bases and J shed 8 bases, with 19 bases lying between them. Germline CDR1 reads LNHDA; CDR2 reads SQIVND (reference sequence). The chain's CDR3 is CASSIPDRSPIKPQHF. CDR3 coding DNA: TGTGCCAGTAGTATACCAGACAGGTCCCCGATCAAGCCCCAGCATTTT.

This chain links TRBV7-2 with TRBJ2-2; 8 bases are a match to TRBD2. The CDR3 spans 16 residues. Trimming at V came to 7 bases and at J to 7 bases, leaving 14 bases not matched to a gene. Germline assignment: CDR1 SGHTA and CDR2 FQGNSA. The DNA of the CDR3 is TGTGCCAGCACCTCTAGGGGCGGGAGGATGGGCGGGGAGCTGTTTTTT. Residues: CASTSRGGRMGGELFF.

On this clone itself: At one end, the junction sequence differs from germline, possibly due to a read error. CDR3 loop: CASSLSFEQYF. CDR3 nucleotides: TGTGCCAGCAGCTTATCCTTCGAGCAGTACTTC. The chain links TRBV7-2 to TRBJ2-7, with unresolved D. The germline V gene encodes CDR1 SGHTA and CDR2 FQGNSA. The CDR3 has 11 amino acids. Looking up the rest from reference TRBV7-2 and TRBJ2-7 gives the full variable domain: GAGVSQSPSNKVTEKGKDVELRCDPISGHTALYWYRQSLGQGLEFLIYFQGNSAPDKSGLPSDRFSAERTGGSVSTLTIQRTQQEDSAVYLCASSLSFEQYFGPGTRLTVT.

The V call is TRBV2, the J call TRBJ1-4; D uncertain. Trimming stripped 1 base from V and 7 bases from J, with 10 bases between. CDR1 and CDR2 (germline): SNHLY, FYNNEI. This CDR3 has 14 residues. CDR3 region: CASSEGAKSEKLFF. The CDR3 DNA follows: TGTGCCAGCAGTGAAGGGGCAAAATCTGAAAAACTGTTTTTT.

The V gene is TRBV7-8, the J gene TRBJ2-2; D uncertain. From germline, CDR1 is SGHVS and CDR2 FQNEAQ. The CDR3 is made up of 15 amino acids. Trimming removed 8 bases from V and 0 bases from J, with 13 bases in between. CDR3 sequence reads: CASVKAPPNTGELFF. CDR3 nucleotides: TGTGCCAGCGTCAAAGCGCCACCGAACACCGGGGAGCTGTTTTTT.

The genes are TRBV3-1 (or the pseudogene TRBV3-2) and TRBJ1-5, with D possibly TRBD1 on 5 matching bases. CDR3 size: 15 residues. In germline, CDR1 is LGHDT, CDR2 YNNKEL (reference sequence). Trimming took 4 bases from V and 2 from J, leaving 12 bases between them. The CDR3 reads CASSPRQQGNQPQHF. DNA for the CDR3: TGTGCCAGCAGCCCCAGACAGCAGGGCAATCAGCCCCAGCATTTT.

The chain links TRBV5-1 to TRBJ2-7; 10 positions agree with TRBD1. Looked up from germline, CDR1 is SGHRS and CDR2 is YFSETQ. CDR3 length: 16 amino acids. The V segment lost 4 bases and the J segment 2 bases; nucleotides outside the gene matches: 9. As DNA, the CDR3 is TGCGCCAGCAGCCCTCGTCCCGGGACAGGGGCCTACGAGCAGTACTTC. This sequence encodes CASSPRPGTGAYEQYF. Filled out from reference TRBV5-1 and TRBJ2-7, the complete variable domain reads KAGVTQTPRYLIKTRGQQVTLSCSPISGHRSVSWYQQTPGQGLQFLFEYFSETQRNKGNFPGRFSGRQFSNSRSEMNVSTLELGDSALYLCASSPRPGTGAYEQYFGPGTRLTVT.

The chain links TRBV11-2 to TRBJ1-4, with TRBD1 matching over 9 bases. Trimming at V came to 3 bases and at J to 8 bases, leaving 4 bases not matched to a gene. CDR1 and CDR2 from the germline V gene are SGHAT and FQNNGV. This CDR3 region has 14 residues. The CDR3 loop reads CASSLGTGLEKLFF. CDR3 nucleotides: TGTGCCAGCAGCTTGGGGACAGGGTTGGAAAAACTGTTTTTT.

In its sample, this clone was seen once. The chain recombines TRBV6-5 with TRBJ1-3; D is possibly TRBD1 (5 bases). Trimming shortened V by 4 bases and J by 3 bases, and 10 bases separated the two germline ends. CDR1 MNHEY and CDR2 SVGAGI come from the germline V gene. The CDR3 is 14 amino acids. The CDR3 here is CASSFQGLGNTIYF. CDR3 coding DNA: TGTGCCAGCAGTTTTCAGGGTCTTGGAAACACCATATATTTT.

The rearrangement links TRBV15 to TRBJ2-1; possible D gene TRBD2, 6 bases. Per the germline V gene, CDR1 is LNHNV and CDR2 is YYDKDF (reference sequence). The germline V and J ends were trimmed by 6 bases and 6 bases, with 12 bases remaining between them. This CDR3 is 13 amino acids long. CDR3 sequence: CATSSRRGNEQFF. For the CDR3, the DNA is TGTGCCACCAGTTCGCGGAGGGGCAATGAGCAGTTCTTC.

This chain uses TRBV30 with TRBJ2-7, with 11 bases that match TRBD1. Trimming cost V 5 bases and J 5 bases; bases outside gene matches: 5. The CDR3 runs to 13 residues. Germline V gives CDR1 GTSNPN, CDR2 SVGIG (reference sequence). The CDR3 protein is CAWGDRGFDEQYF. CDR3 bases: TGTGCCTGGGGGGACAGGGGGTTCGACGAGCAGTACTTC.

The rearrangement uses TRBV6-2 or TRBV6-3 and TRBJ2-7, with a possible D match to TRBD2 (5 bases). V shed 3 bases and J shed 4 bases, with 19 bases lying between them. This CDR3 is built from 16 residues. CDR1 is MNHEY, CDR2 SVGEGT, per germline. CDR3 in DNA: TGTGCCAGCAGTTATTCTAGCCGTGGGAGTATGTACGAGCAGTACTTC. It specifies CASSYSSRGSMYEQYF.

The chain joins TRBV3-1 (or the pseudogene TRBV3-2) to TRBJ2-5, with TRBD2 identical over 9 bases. Germline CDR1 LGHDT, CDR2 YNNKEL (reference sequence). The CDR3 sequence is 17 residues long. V trimming: 5 bases; J trimming: 5 bases; junction bases outside the gene matches: 15. The CDR3 DNA sequence: TGTGCCAGCAGCGACCCTAGCGGGGTTACCCTGTGGGAGACCCAGTACTTC. Its protein product is CASSDPSGVTLWETQYF.